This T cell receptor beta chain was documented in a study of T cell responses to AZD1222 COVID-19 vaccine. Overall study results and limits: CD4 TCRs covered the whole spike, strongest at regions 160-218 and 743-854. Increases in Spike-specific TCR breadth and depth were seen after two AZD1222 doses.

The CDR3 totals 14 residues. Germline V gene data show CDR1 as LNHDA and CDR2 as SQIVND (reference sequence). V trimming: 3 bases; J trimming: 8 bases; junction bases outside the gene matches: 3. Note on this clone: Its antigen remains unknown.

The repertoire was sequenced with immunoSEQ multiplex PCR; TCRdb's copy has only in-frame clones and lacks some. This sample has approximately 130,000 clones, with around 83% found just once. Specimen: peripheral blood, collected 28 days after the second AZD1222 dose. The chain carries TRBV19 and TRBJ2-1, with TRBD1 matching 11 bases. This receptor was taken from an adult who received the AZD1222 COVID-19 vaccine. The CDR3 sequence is CASSMGTGGYEQFF. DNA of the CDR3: TGTGCCAGTAGTATGGGGACAGGGGGTTATGAGCAGTTCTTC.